The sequence of this T cell receptor (beta chain) was determined in a study of T cells in Graves' hyperthyroidism and ophthalmopathy. Notes on the study in general: Model predictions of ophthalmopathy came a median approximately 6 months before onset. The blood repertoire included most of the expanded thyroid clonotypes above 0.001. Separating ophthalmopathy from stable hyperthyroidism was achieved by a 13 V-J model.

TCR beta CDR3 sequences were amplified from RNA transcripts. Using the HTBI primer set, a first-round RT-PCR was run on the TCR CDR3. One entry per CDR3 protein results from TCRdb running MiXCR on the multiplex PCR reads. The top ten hold 44% of the sample, which has fewer than 650,000 distinct CDR3 sequences, 46% seen once. Based on clinical symptoms, serum thyroxine and TRAb, thyroid ultrasound and orbital computed tomography, diagnoses were reached. This clonotype was counted at least ten times. The antigen remains unidentified. This CDR3 comprises 14 residues. Per germline, CDR1 SQVTM and CDR2 ANQGSEA. V lost 7 bases to trimming and J lost 5 bases, with 20 bases between them.

This chain links TRBV29-1 with TRBJ2-5; D gene uncertain. Sequenced: peripheral blood or thyroid tissue (not recorded which). This sequence originates from an adult woman with Graves' disease, either hyperthyroidism or ophthalmopathy (not recorded which). The CDR3 here is CSADEPGGRETQYF. Written as DNA, the CDR3 is TGCAGCGCCGATGAGCCGGGCGGAAGGGAGACCCAGTACTTC.